The 4 T cell receptor beta chains below were found in one sample sequenced in a study of Graves' ophthalmopathy and Graves' hyperthyroidism (dated by TCRdb to 2017 to 2018). Sequencer: Illumina HiSeq 2000. For repertoire sequencing, TCR beta CDR3 regions were amplified from RNA transcripts. The first round was an RT-PCR using HTBI primers with the Qiagen OneStep RT-PCR kit, and this first round was followed by a second-round multiplex PCR, then size selection and purification. TCRdb trimmed the raw reads at Q25, called clones with MiXCR and kept productive beta chains. Each record represents a unique CDR3 protein, reported with the most common genes and DNA among its rows. The sample table records approximately 380,000 distinct CDR3 sequences; 21% of these occur just once. The ten top clones hold under 3.5% of the sample. The sequencing sample was made of peripheral blood. The receptors were gathered from a woman aged 18 to 35 with stable Graves' hyperthyroidism. Donor details come from another sample of the same person, matched by shared clones.

This clonotype has ten or more counts. This rearrangement joins TRBV7-2 to TRBJ1-6, with D perhaps matching TRBD1 (6 bases). V gave up 1 base and J gave up 9 bases, with 13 bases separating them. CDR3 size: 15 residues. Germline CDR1 SGHTA, CDR2 FQGNSA. The CDR3 region is CASSLGIQGSSPLHF. The CDR3 DNA follows: TGTGCCAGCAGCTTAGGCATACAGGGCAGTTCACCCCTCCACTTT.

This clonotype occurred many times. This sequence joins TRBV15 and TRBJ2-2; possibly TRBD2 for D (6 bases). Germline V gene data show CDR1 as LNHNV and CDR2 as YYDKDF (reference sequence). Trimming stripped 5 bases from V and 2 bases from J, with 12 bases between. This CDR3 spans 15 amino acids. This chain's CDR3 is CATSRLEGNTGELFF. The CDR3 bases are TGTGCCACCAGCCGACTAGAGGGAAACACCGGGGAGCTGTTTTTT.

This clonotype was counted ten times or more. This chain joins TRBV30 and TRBJ1-1, with no clear D. Germline V gene sequence: CDR1 GTSNPN, CDR2 SVGIG (reference sequence). There are 12 residues in the CDR3. V was clipped by 0 bases and J by 1 base, with 3 bases between them. CDR3: CAWSVRNTEAFF. CDR3 DNA sequence: TGTGCCTGGAGTGTCAGGAACACTGAAGCTTTCTTT.

About this clonotype: Germline is not matched at one junction end, which may reflect a read error. The gene calls are TRBV13 and TRBJ2-5, with D unclear. The CDR3 contains 14 residues. Germline CDR1 PRHDT, CDR2 FYEKMQ (reference sequence). CDR3 sequence (DNA): TGTGCCATCAGCTTAGGTCTTGTAGGCGAGACCCGGTACTTC. It is translated as CAISLGLVGETRYF.